This passage covers 28 T cell receptor beta chains from one sample sequenced in a study of PD-1 blockade in mismatch repair-deficient tumors. The protocol was immunoSEQ multiplex PCR, while the TCRdb copy is restricted to in-frame clones and leaves out a portion. The sample has 100,000 or so clones, 70% to 85% seen once. Material: peripheral blood, obtained approximately 8 months after starting pembrolizumab. These receptor sequences come from an adult with mismatch repair-deficient cancer.

The chain has TRBV7-9 and TRBJ2-2, with D possibly being TRBD2 (6 bases). V lost 5 bases and J lost 3, with 13 bases in between. This CDR3 has 15 residues. Per germline, CDR1 SEHNR and CDR2 FQNEAQ (reference sequence). CDR3 sequence (DNA): TGTGCCAGCAGCCATCAGGCGGGATACACCGGGGAGCTGTTTTTT. Residues: CASSHQAGYTGELFF.

This clone was seen only a few times. The rearrangement uses TRBV5-5 and TRBJ2-7; 8 nucleotides line up with TRBD1. After removal of 2 bases from V and 2 bases from J, the junction contained 6 bases not matched to a gene. CDR1 and CDR2 (germline): SGHKS, YYEKEE (reference sequence). The CDR3 spans 15 residues. CDR3 coding DNA: TGTGCCAGCAGCTTTGCAGGGGGCCCTACCTACGAGCAGTACTTC. Protein: CASSFAGGPTYEQYF.

The gene calls are TRBV27 and TRBJ1-5, with D uncertain. This CDR3 is 14 amino acids long. The germline gives CDR1 MNHEY, CDR2 SMNVEV (reference sequence). Trimming took 5 bases from V and 5 from J, leaving 13 bases between them. The CDR3 loop reads CASSPTGAYQPQHF. The CDR3 nucleotides are TGTGCCAGCAGTCCTACGGGAGCGTATCAGCCCCAGCATTTT.

The chain joins TRBV6-1 to TRBJ2-2; maybe TRBD1 (6 bases). The germline CDR1 and CDR2 sequences are MNHNS and SASEGT. This CDR3 is built from 13 residues. The ends were cut back, 7 bases at V and 3 bases at J, with 9 bases in the middle. CDR3 amino acids: CASTRTDTGELFF. The CDR3 DNA is TGTGCCAGCACCCGGACAGACACCGGGGAGCTGTTTTTT.

The J gene is TRBJ2-7, the V gene TRBV11-2; 7 nucleotides agree with TRBD2. The CDR3 has 16 residues. Per the germline V gene, CDR1 is SGHAT and CDR2 is FQNNGV. J lost 3 bases, V lost 4 bases, and 12 bases had no gene match. The CDR3: CASSSISSGALYEQYF. CDR3 nucleotide sequence: TGTGCCAGCAGCTCGATTTCTAGCGGAGCACTCTACGAGCAGTACTTC.

This clone appeared a single time. The chain recombines TRBV27 with TRBJ1-1; no clear D. The V gene's germline CDR1 is MNHEY and CDR2 SMNVEV (reference sequence). V lost 6 bases and J lost 1, with 15 bases in between. The CDR3 contains 15 residues. The CDR3 coding sequence is TGTGCCAGCAGCTCCTGGCAGTCCTCGAACACTGAAGCTTTCTTT. The encoded protein is CASSSWQSSNTEAFF.

Remarks on this clone: The sample carries other DNA sequences with the same CDR3. V usage is TRBV30 and J usage is TRBJ2-5, with D tentatively TRBD2 (6 bases). The CDR3 consists of 13 residues. V was pared by 5 bases and J by 4 bases, with 14 bases between. Germline assignment: CDR1 GTSNPN and CDR2 SVGIG (reference sequence). Here the CDR3 DNA reads TGTGCCTGGGGGGCGGGGATTGGAGAGACCCAGTACTTC. Amino acids: CAWGAGIGETQYF.

In this sample, this clone turned up once. This chain connects TRBV18 to TRBJ1-5, with TRBD1 matching 7 bases. In germline, CDR1 is KGHSH, CDR2 LQKENI. With 1 base clipped from V and 1 base from J, the junction kept 10 bases outside the gene matches. This CDR3 is built from 18 residues. CDR3 sequence reads: CASSPLPGGGESNQPQHF. In DNA, the CDR3 is TGTGCCAGCTCACCACTGCCAGGGGGAGGCGAGAGCAATCAGCCCCAGCATTTT.

The rearrangement uses TRBV7-8 and TRBJ1-3; 7 bases agree with TRBD1. The V segment lost 3 bases and the J segment 0 bases; nucleotides outside the gene matches: 5. The germline V gene has CDR1 SGHVS and CDR2 FQNEAQ. The CDR3 is 16 amino acids. The CDR3 nucleotides are TGTGCCAGCAGCTTCCGGGACAGTGCCTCTGGAAACACCATATATTTT. Encoded protein: CASSFRDSASGNTIYF.

This clone has more than one count but fewer than ten. V is TRBV30 and J is TRBJ1-1; D gene ambiguous. V lost 1 base, J lost 4 bases, and 13 bases lay in between. This CDR3 comprises 14 residues. CDR1 and CDR2 from the germline V gene are GTSNPN and SVGIG (reference sequence). The DNA for the CDR3 is TGTGCCTGGAGTGCAAGCCTCAGTGGCACTGAAGCTTTCTTT. Translation gives CAWSASLSGTEAFF.

To note about this clone: At the DNA level, this CDR3 is encoded by other sequences in the same sample as well. This chain joins TRBV30 and TRBJ1-1; D is ambiguous. The CDR3 runs 13 residues. The V gene lost 0 bases and the J gene lost 1 base, with 6 bases spanning the gap. From germline, CDR1 is GTSNPN and CDR2 SVGIG (reference sequence). CDR3 sequence (DNA): TGTGCCTGGAGTGTGGGCAGGAACACTGAAGCTTTCTTT. It specifies CAWSVGRNTEAFF.

The J gene is TRBJ2-1, the V gene TRBV11-2; maybe TRBD2 (5 bases). This CDR3 region has 15 residues. Germline V CDR1 and CDR2: SGHAT, FQNNGV. Deletions cut 2 bases from V and 7 bases from J, with 15 bases between. For the CDR3, the DNA is TGTGCCAGCAGCTTAACGTCCAAAGAGCGGAATGAGCAGTTCTTC. Encoded protein: CASSLTSKERNEQFF.

The J gene is TRBJ2-7, the V gene TRBV6-5; maybe TRBD2 (5 bases). There are 13 residues in the CDR3. V was cut by 6 bases and J by 1 base, with 10 bases left in between. CDR1 is MNHEY and CDR2 is SVGAGI in the germline V gene. CDR3 sequence reads: CASRSPGSYEQYF. CDR3 nucleotides: TGTGCCAGCAGGAGCCCGGGATCCTACGAGCAGTACTTC.

This chain uses TRBV2 with TRBJ1-2; 9 nucleotides agree with TRBD1. The germline CDR1 and CDR2 sequences are SNHLY and FYNNEI. This CDR3 has 13 residues. V dropped 5 bases and J dropped 5; count of bases not matched to a gene: 3. In DNA, the CDR3 is TGTGCCAGCAGTCGGACAGGGGAGTATGGCTACACCTTC. As protein: CASSRTGEYGYTF.

V gene TRBV30 combines with J gene TRBJ2-5; D might be TRBD1 (7 bases). V was shortened by 0 bases and J by 3 bases, with 11 bases between the two germline ends. This CDR3 is 14 amino acids long. Germline assignment: CDR1 GTSNPN and CDR2 SVGIG (reference sequence). This chain's CDR3 is CAWSVRGTEETQYF. CDR3 DNA sequence: TGTGCCTGGAGTGTACGGGGGACAGAAGAGACCCAGTACTTC. Filled out from reference TRBV30 and TRBJ2-5, the complete variable domain reads SQTIHQWPATLVQPVGSPLSLECTVEGTSNPNLYWYRQAAGRGLQLLFYSVGIGQISSEVPQNLSASRPQDRQFILSSKKLLLSDSGFYLCAWSVRGTEETQYFGPGTRLLVL.

J is TRBJ1-2 and V is TRBV2, with D unresolved. From germline, CDR1 is SNHLY and CDR2 FYNNEI. The CDR3 is 9 residues long. Trimming left V 4 bases short and J 10 bases short, with 4 bases between. The CDR3 loop reads CASSGSYTF. The CDR3 bases are TGTGCCAGCAGTGGTTCCTACACCTTC.

This chain uses TRBV29-1 with TRBJ1-3, with TRBD1 identical over 7 bases. The CDR3 is 14 amino acids. The trim removed 5 bases at V and 0 bases at J, leaving 4 bases unmatched. The germline gives CDR1 SQVTM, CDR2 ANQGSEA. The CDR3 here is CSVSDRDSGNTIYF. For the CDR3, the DNA is TGCAGCGTTTCCGACAGGGACTCTGGAAACACCATATATTTT.

This chain connects TRBV10-3 to TRBJ2-5, with 8 bases matching TRBD2. Looked up from germline, CDR1 is ENHRY and CDR2 is SYGVKD. V lost 10 bases, J lost 7 bases, and 14 bases stayed unmatched. CDR3 length equals 14 residues. The CDR3 protein is CATQRERQEGTQYF. The CDR3 DNA reads TGTGCCACCCAGCGGGAGAGACAAGAAGGGACCCAGTACTTC.

J is TRBJ2-2 and V is TRBV4-1; no firm D call. Looked up from germline, CDR1 is MGHRA and CDR2 is YSYEKL. The CDR3 is 15 amino acids. Trimming pared 2 bases from V and 5 bases from J, leaving 12 bases between. DNA of the CDR3: TGCGCCAGCAGCCAAAACGTGGGTGGGACCGGGGAGCTGTTTTTT. Encoded protein: CASSQNVGGTGELFF.

This chain links TRBV6-1 with TRBJ2-1; no clear D gene. CDR3 length: 14 residues. V was pared by 2 bases and J by 3 bases, with 8 bases between. Germline V gene sequence: CDR1 MNHNS, CDR2 SASEGT. The DNA for the CDR3 is TGTGCCAGCAGTGAACGGCCTGGCTACAATGAGCAGTTCTTC. Translating gives CASSERPGYNEQFF.

The chain uses TRBV5-1 and TRBJ1-4; D might be TRBD1 (6 bases). The V gene's germline CDR1 is SGHRS and CDR2 YFSETQ. This CDR3 is 15 amino acids long. V was trimmed by 4 bases and J by 3 bases, leaving 13 bases between them. CDR3 sequence: CASSLSQGSNEKLFF. The CDR3 region has the DNA TGCGCCAGCAGCCTCTCACAGGGATCTAATGAAAAACTGTTTTTT.

This clone was detected a few times. The rearrangement joins TRBV7-9 to TRBJ2-7, with D possibly TRBD1 on 6 matching bases. The CDR3 is made up of 15 amino acids. The V end was cut by 4 bases, the J end by 2 bases, with 15 bases between. From germline, CDR1 is SEHNR and CDR2 FQNEAQ (reference sequence). CDR3 region: CASSYGRGSTYEQYF. The CDR3 bases are TGTGCCAGCAGCTATGGTAGGGGGTCTACCTACGAGCAGTACTTC.

The rearrangement joins TRBV27 to TRBJ2-1; 8 positions agree with TRBD1. The trim removed 8 bases at V and 6 bases at J, leaving 9 bases unmatched. The V gene's germline CDR1 is MNHEY and CDR2 SMNVEV (reference sequence). This CDR3 region has 14 residues. The CDR3 here is CASLRGQYANEQFF. CDR3 nucleotide sequence: TGTGCCAGCCTCAGGGGGCAGTATGCCAATGAGCAGTTCTTC.

This clone appeared a few times. The chain links TRBV10-3 to TRBJ1-1; D is uncertain. The CDR3 loop spans 15 amino acids. From germline, CDR1 is ENHRY and CDR2 SYGVKD. V was clipped by 2 bases and J by 1 base, with 11 bases between them. Here the CDR3 reads CAISEGGRSNTEAFF. CDR3 DNA sequence: TGTGCCATCAGTGAGGGAGGCAGATCGAACACTGAAGCTTTCTTT.

CDR3 coding DNA: TGTGCCAGCAGCTTAGTTTCCAGAGGCGATTCACCCCTCCACTTT. Protein: CASSLVSRGDSPLHF. The rearrangement links TRBV7-2 to TRBJ1-6; D not resolved. Germline V gene lookup returns CDR1 SGHTA and CDR2 FQGNSA. CDR3 length: 15 amino acids. V gave up 1 base and J gave up 8 bases, with 12 bases separating them.

This clone has a single count. This rearrangement joins TRBV5-4 to TRBJ2-1; TRBD1 matches at 12 bases. CDR3 length: 17 residues. V gave up 4 bases and J gave up 0 bases; unmatched junction bases: 5. Germline V gene data show CDR1 as SGHNT and CDR2 as YYREEE (reference sequence). CDR3 loop: CASSQGQGAGSYNEQFF. The CDR3 region has the DNA TGTGCCAGCAGCCAGGGACAGGGGGCGGGCTCCTACAATGAGCAGTTCTTC.

CDR3 nucleotides: TGTGCCAGCAGCCCTCTGGGACTCATCACAGATACGCAGTATTTT. Translating gives CASSPLGLITDTQYF. The V call is TRBV5-5, the J call TRBJ2-3, with a possible D match to TRBD2 (6 bases). V lost 4 bases and J 2 bases, leaving 14 bases between the germline ends. The CDR3 has 15 amino acids. Germline CDR1 SGHKS, CDR2 YYEKEE (reference sequence).

CDR3 residues: CASSTRDEQFF. CDR3 sequence (DNA): TGTGCCAGCAGTACTAGGGATGAGCAGTTCTTC. The chain is built from TRBV5-6 and TRBJ2-1; D is possibly TRBD2 (5 bases). This CDR3 is 11 amino acids long. Germline-derived CDR1 and CDR2 are SGHDT and YYEEEE. Between the trimmed V and J ends, which lost 5 bases and 8 bases, there was a span of 8 bases.